What follows is one TCR beta chain and its context. The data were produced by immunoSEQ multiplex PCR, yet TCRdb's version contains in-frame clones alone and is incomplete. The data contain some 300,000 clones, approximately 86% of them singletons. The entry originates in a study of blood T cell repertoires in COVID-19. CDR3 length: 13 amino acids. Trimming cost V 4 bases and J 4 bases, with 11 bases left between them. Germline CDR1 and CDR2: SGHNT and YYREEE (reference sequence). The V and J genes are TRBV5-4 and TRBJ1-2, with a tentative D call TRBD1 (6 bases). The sample was peripheral blood. The source of this sequence is a woman between 65 and 79 years old with COVID-19, enrolled during active disease. The CDR3 protein is CASSTDSLYGYTF. The CDR3 DNA follows: TGTGCCAGCAGCACGGACAGCCTCTATGGCTACACCTTC.